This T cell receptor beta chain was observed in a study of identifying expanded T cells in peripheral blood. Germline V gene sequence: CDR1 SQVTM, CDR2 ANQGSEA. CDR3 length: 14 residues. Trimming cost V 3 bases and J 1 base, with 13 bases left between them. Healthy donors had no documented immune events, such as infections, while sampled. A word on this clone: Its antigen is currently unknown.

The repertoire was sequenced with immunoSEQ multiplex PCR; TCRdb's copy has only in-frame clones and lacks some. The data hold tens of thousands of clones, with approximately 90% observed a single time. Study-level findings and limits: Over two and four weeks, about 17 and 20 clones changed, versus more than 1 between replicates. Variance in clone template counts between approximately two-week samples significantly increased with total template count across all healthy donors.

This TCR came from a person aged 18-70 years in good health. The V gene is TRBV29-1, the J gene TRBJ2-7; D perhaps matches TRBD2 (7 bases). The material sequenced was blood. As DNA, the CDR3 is TGCAGCGTTGATCGGGGAGGGGGATCCTACGAGCAGTACTTC. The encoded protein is CSVDRGGGSYEQYF.